Below, 5 T cell receptor beta chains from the same sample are listed, as sequenced in a study of blood T cell repertoires in COVID-19. Using immunoSEQ multiplex PCR, the repertoire was profiled, and TCRdb retains in-frame clones only, with some absent. The repertoire holds about 240,000 clones, with about 80% as singletons. The specimen was peripheral blood. These receptors were obtained from a man aged 25 to 40 who had recovered from COVID-19.

This chain joins TRBV18 and TRBJ1-5; D gene unclear. Germline V gene sequence: CDR1 KGHSH, CDR2 LQKENI. V was pared by 3 bases and J by 5 bases, with 8 bases between. The CDR3 is 13 amino acids. This chain's CDR3 is CASSPLADQPQHF. The DNA for the CDR3 is TGTGCCAGCTCACCCTTGGCGGATCAGCCCCAGCATTTT.

This clone is a singleton in its sample. The chain is built from TRBV19 and TRBJ2-1; 11 bases line up with TRBD2. This CDR3 comprises 16 residues. The germline V gene encodes CDR1 LNHDA and CDR2 SQIVND (reference sequence). After removal of 8 bases from V and 6 bases from J, the junction contained 12 bases not matched to a gene. This CDR3 is CASRTTLAGGCNEQFF. Written as DNA, the CDR3 is TGTGCCAGTCGAACCACGCTAGCGGGGGGTTGCAATGAGCAGTTCTTC.

This clone was observed a handful of times. The rearrangement joins TRBV14 to TRBJ1-2; D unclear. V lost 3 bases, J lost 8 bases, and 13 bases lay in between. Germline V gene data show CDR1 as SGHDN and CDR2 as FVKESK. There are 13 residues in the CDR3. The CDR3 loop reads CASSQTPLEGYTF. The CDR3 DNA reads as TGTGCCAGCAGCCAGACTCCCTTGGAGGGCTACACCTTC.

A note on this clone: Other DNA sequences in the same sample also yield this CDR3. The rearrangement links TRBV5-1 to TRBJ1-6; the D gene is possibly TRBD1 (6 bases). Germline lookup yields CDR1 SGHRS and CDR2 YFSETQ. V lost 0 bases and J lost 8, with 9 bases in between. The CDR3 length is 14 residues. The CDR3 DNA is TGCGCCAGCAGCTTGGCCAGGGGAGATTCACCCCTCCACTTT. It codes for CASSLARGDSPLHF.

V usage is TRBV6-6 and J usage is TRBJ1-2, with a weak D call TRBD1 (6 bases). The germline V gene has CDR1 MNHNY and CDR2 SVGAGI (reference sequence). V lost 0 bases and J lost 6, with 8 bases in between. This CDR3 has 13 amino acids. CDR3 in amino acids: CASSYSAGDGYTF. The CDR3 nucleotides are TGTGCCAGCAGTTACTCGGCAGGGGATGGCTACACCTTC.